The 18 T cell receptor beta chains presented below share a single source sample, sequenced in a study of T cell repertoires in cytomegalovirus infection. Each CDR3 protein is one row after TCRdb ran MiXCR on the reads. The sample yields 300,000 or so distinct CDR3 sequences, 25% seen once. Their antigens are not known. The sample in question was cultured PBMCs, obtained from culture after CMV antigen stimulation. The receptors originated from a human donor in good health (CMV status not recorded). Some clones in this sample may be carry-over from other donors' samples.

This clonotype showed up just a few times. Written as DNA, the CDR3 is TGTGCCAGCAGTTTGTCTCCGGGAGAAGAGACCCAGTACTTC. The encoded protein is CASSLSPGEETQYF. The chain combines TRBV28 with TRBJ2-5, with D possibly TRBD2 on 6 matching bases. Germline CDR1 and CDR2: MDHEN and SYDVKM. V gave up 3 bases and J gave up 3 bases, with 11 bases separating them. This CDR3 spans 14 amino acids.

V usage is TRBV6-5 and J usage is TRBJ2-7, with D possibly matching TRBD1 (6 bases). This CDR3 is 14 amino acids long. Trimming removed 7 bases at V and 7 bases at J, with 20 bases between. Germline V lookup: CDR1 MNHEY, CDR2 SVGAGI. CDR3 sequence (DNA): TGTGCCAGCACCAGGGGCCTCAACACGGGAGAGCAGTACTTC. The encoded protein is CASTRGLNTGEQYF.

The V and J genes are TRBV6-2 or TRBV6-3 and TRBJ2-7; the match to TRBD1 covers 7 bases. Unmatched junction bases numbered 5, after V lost 10 bases and J lost 2 bases. The germline V gene has CDR1 MNHEY and CDR2 SVGEGT. This CDR3 contains 12 residues. This CDR3 is CATWDRPYEQYF. CDR3 bases: TGTGCCACCTGGGACAGACCCTACGAGCAGTACTTC.

This clonotype was recorded at least ten times. The chain is built from TRBV7-9 and TRBJ2-5, with 12 bases fitting TRBD2. The CDR3 length is 16 residues. Germline V gives CDR1 SEHNR, CDR2 FQNEAQ (reference sequence). After removal of 7 bases from V and 5 bases from J, the junction contained 11 bases not matched to a gene. The CDR3 DNA reads as TGTGCCAGCACCCTGACTAGCGGGAGAGAGAGGGAGACCCAGTACTTC. Translation gives CASTLTSGRERETQYF.

In this sample, this clonotype is medium-sized. This rearrangement joins TRBV7-2 to TRBJ1-5; D is ambiguous. The CDR3 spans 13 residues. In germline, CDR1 is SGHTA, CDR2 FQGNSA. The V gene lost 4 bases and the J gene lost 4 bases, with 8 bases spanning the gap. The CDR3: CASSYRGNQPQHF. CDR3 coding DNA: TGTGCCAGCAGCTACCGAGGTAATCAGCCCCAGCATTTT.

The table lists this clonotype with a few counts. V gene TRBV4-1 combines with J gene TRBJ1-2, with 7 bases aligning to TRBD1. The CDR3 covers 15 residues. CDR1 MGHRA and CDR2 YSYEKL come from the germline V gene. V lost 4 bases and J lost 3; bases outside the gene matches: 8. Written as DNA, the CDR3 is TGCGCCAGCAGCCTGGAGACAGGGAAGGACTATGGCTACACCTTC. Translating it yields CASSLETGKDYGYTF.

The chain carries TRBV4-1 and TRBJ2-7; TRBD1 might be the D (6 bases). V was shortened by 1 base and J by 4 bases, with 14 bases between the two germline ends. Germline-derived CDR1 and CDR2 are MGHRA and YSYEKL. The CDR3 consists of 15 residues. CDR3 in DNA: TGCGCCAGCAGCCAAGGTACAGGGTTCTTGTACGAGCAGTACGTC. It specifies CASSQGTGFLYEQYV.

This clonotype was detected ten times or more. The J gene is TRBJ2-5, the V gene TRBV7-2, with 9 bases lining up with TRBD2. This CDR3 has 16 amino acids. Trimming removed 3 bases from V and 1 base from J; junction bases left unmatched: 6. Germline assignment: CDR1 SGHTA and CDR2 FQGNSA. CDR3 DNA sequence: TGTGCCAGCAGCTTGCGAGCGGGAGGCCTCCAAGAGACCCAGTACTTC. Its translation: CASSLRAGGLQETQYF.

The genes are TRBV19 and TRBJ2-2; D is perhaps TRBD2 (6 bases). CDR3 size: 16 residues. Germline CDR1 and CDR2: LNHDA and SQIVND (reference sequence). Trimming took 3 bases from V and 0 from J, leaving 11 bases between them. The CDR3 coding sequence is TGTGCCAGTAGTATGTTTGGCGGGGCGAACACCGGGGAGCTGTTTTTT. This sequence encodes CASSMFGGANTGELFF.

Here the CDR3 DNA reads TGTGCCAGCAGCCTCACGGGACTAGCGGAAGACAATGAGCAGTTCTTC. It specifies CASSLTGLAEDNEQFF. The rearrangement links TRBV4-2 to TRBJ2-1; 11 bases map to TRBD2. The V and J ends lost 4 bases and 5 bases, in that order; junction bases with no gene match: 7. Germline-derived CDR1 and CDR2 are LGHNA and YNFKEQ. The CDR3 has 16 amino acids.

This clonotype was recorded at least ten times. The chain has TRBV12-3 or TRBV12-4 and TRBJ2-7; 9 nucleotides agree with TRBD2. V lost 5 bases and J lost 2; bases outside the gene matches: 13. The CDR3 loop spans 17 amino acids. The CDR3 spells CASSPDRSGRFTYEQYV. The CDR3 DNA sequence: TGTGCCAGCAGTCCCGACAGGAGCGGGAGGTTCACCTACGAGCAGTACGTC.

The rearrangement uses TRBV24-1 and TRBJ2-1; D is ambiguous. The V gene lost 10 bases and the J gene lost 0 bases, with 9 bases spanning the gap. From germline, CDR1 is KGHDR and CDR2 SFDVKD. The CDR3 sequence is 13 residues long. CDR3 sequence reads: CATRAGSYNEQFF. The CDR3 bases are TGTGCCACTAGGGCCGGCTCCTACAATGAGCAGTTCTTC.

The chain uses TRBV28 and TRBJ2-7; D is possibly TRBD1 (7 bases). V was pared by 8 bases and J by 3 bases, with 14 bases between. The CDR3 extends over 13 amino acids. Germline assignment: CDR1 MDHEN and CDR2 SYDVKM. CDR3 protein: CASGSGGSYEQYF. The CDR3 nucleotides read TGTGCCAGCGGTTCAGGGGGGAGCTACGAGCAGTACTTC.

This clonotype was counted many times. The chain employs TRBV30 and TRBJ1-6; 8 bases match TRBD1. The CDR3 totals 13 residues. Trimming cost V 4 bases and J 10 bases; bases outside gene matches: 6. CDR1 GTSNPN and CDR2 SVGIG come from the germline V gene (reference sequence). The CDR3 sequence is CAWMDRDASPLHF. The DNA of the CDR3 is TGTGCCTGGATGGACAGGGATGCGTCACCCCTCCACTTT.

This clonotype was counted only a few times. J is TRBJ2-1 and V is TRBV20-1; 9 bases fit TRBD1. After removal of 6 bases from V and 7 bases from J, the junction contained 13 bases not matched to a gene. This CDR3 has 15 amino acids. Per the germline V gene, CDR1 is DFQATT and CDR2 is SNEGSKA (reference sequence). The CDR3 here is CSARPGTGKGNEQFF. The CDR3 coding sequence is TGCAGTGCACGCCCCGGGACAGGGAAAGGGAATGAGCAGTTCTTC.

This clonotype has only a few counts. The chain links TRBV7-2 to TRBJ2-1; 8 bases agree with TRBD2. Germline CDR1 reads SGHTA; CDR2 reads FQGNSA. The CDR3 loop spans 14 amino acids. V lost 3 bases, J lost 2 bases, and 0 bases stayed unmatched. The CDR3 spells CASSFGRAYNEQFF. The CDR3 DNA sequence: TGTGCCAGCAGCTTCGGGAGGGCCTACAATGAGCAGTTCTTC. The whole variable domain, remainder taken from reference TRBV7-2 and TRBJ2-1, is GAGVSQSPSNKVTEKGKDVELRCDPISGHTALYWYRQSLGQGLEFLIYFQGNSAPDKSGLPSDRFSAERTGGSVSTLTIQRTQQEDSAVYLCASSFGRAYNEQFFGPGTRLTVL.

This chain links TRBV6-5 with TRBJ1-1; D gene ambiguous. Trimming removed 2 bases from V and 5 bases from J, with 18 bases in between. The CDR3 length is 16 residues. Germline CDR1 is MNHEY and CDR2 is SVGAGI. CDR3 in amino acids: CASSYDRGPRRTEAFF. The CDR3 DNA reads as TGTGCCAGCAGTTACGATCGAGGCCCCCGGCGGACTGAAGCTTTCTTT.

This clonotype was seen many times. V gene TRBV7-8 combines with J gene TRBJ2-7; D is unclear. CDR1 is SGHVS and CDR2 is FQNEAQ in the germline V gene. This CDR3 region has 13 residues. V was shortened by 5 bases and J by 0 bases, with 8 bases between the two germline ends. The CDR3 DNA reads as TGTGCCAGCAGCGCTACCAGCTCCTACGAGCAGTACGTC. Translated, it gives CASSATSSYEQYV.